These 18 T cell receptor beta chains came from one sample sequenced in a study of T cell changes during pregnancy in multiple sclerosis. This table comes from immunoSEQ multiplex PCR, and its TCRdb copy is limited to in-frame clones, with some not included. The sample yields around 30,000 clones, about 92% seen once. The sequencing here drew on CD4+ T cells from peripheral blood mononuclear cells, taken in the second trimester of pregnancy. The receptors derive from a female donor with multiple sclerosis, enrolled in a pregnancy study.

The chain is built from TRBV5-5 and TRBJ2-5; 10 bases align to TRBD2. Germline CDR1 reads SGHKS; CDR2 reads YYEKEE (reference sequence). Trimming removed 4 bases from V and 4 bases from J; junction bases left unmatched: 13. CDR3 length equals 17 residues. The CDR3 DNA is TGTGCCAGCAGCGGTGTACCGGGACTAGCGTTCCCAGAGACCCAGTACTTC. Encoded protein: CASSGVPGLAFPETQYF.

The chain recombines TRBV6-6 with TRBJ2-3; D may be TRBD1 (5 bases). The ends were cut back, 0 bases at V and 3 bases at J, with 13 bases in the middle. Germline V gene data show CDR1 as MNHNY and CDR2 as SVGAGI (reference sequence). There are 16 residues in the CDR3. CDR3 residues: CASSYSTRAVTDTQYF. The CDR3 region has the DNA TGTGCCAGCAGTTACTCTACCAGGGCTGTAACAGATACGCAGTATTTT.

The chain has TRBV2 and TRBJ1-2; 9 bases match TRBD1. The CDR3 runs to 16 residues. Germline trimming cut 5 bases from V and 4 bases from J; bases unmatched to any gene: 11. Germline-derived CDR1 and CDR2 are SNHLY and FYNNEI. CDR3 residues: CASSFDRDRVAYGYTF. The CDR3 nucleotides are TGTGCCAGCAGTTTCGATCGGGACAGGGTCGCCTATGGCTACACCTTC. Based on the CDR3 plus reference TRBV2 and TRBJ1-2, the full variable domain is EPEVTQTPSHQVTQMGQEVILRCVPISNHLYFYWYRQILGQKVEFLVSFYNNEISEKSEIFDDQFSVERPDGSNFTLKIRSTKLEDSAMYFCASSFDRDRVAYGYTFGSGTRLTVV.

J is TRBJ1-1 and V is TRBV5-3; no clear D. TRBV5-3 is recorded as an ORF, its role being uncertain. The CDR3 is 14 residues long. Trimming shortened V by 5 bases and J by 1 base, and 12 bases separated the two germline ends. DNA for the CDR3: TGTGCCAGAAGGGTCTCCTTAGCGAACACTGAAGCTTTCTTT. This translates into CARRVSLANTEAFF.

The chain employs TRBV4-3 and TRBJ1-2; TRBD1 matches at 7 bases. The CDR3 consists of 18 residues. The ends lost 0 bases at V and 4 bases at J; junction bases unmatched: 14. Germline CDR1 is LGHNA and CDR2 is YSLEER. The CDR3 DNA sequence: TGCGCCAGCAGCCAAGATTTAGGGGGAAGGGGGCGCGGCTATGGCTACACCTTC. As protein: CASSQDLGGRGRGYGYTF.

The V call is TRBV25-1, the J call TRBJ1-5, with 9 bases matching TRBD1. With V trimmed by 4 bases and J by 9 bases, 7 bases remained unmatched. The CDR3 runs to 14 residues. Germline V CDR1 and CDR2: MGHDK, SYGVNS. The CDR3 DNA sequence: TGTGCCAGCAGTGTGGGGACAGGGCTGCTGCCCCAGCATTTT. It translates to CASSVGTGLLPQHF.

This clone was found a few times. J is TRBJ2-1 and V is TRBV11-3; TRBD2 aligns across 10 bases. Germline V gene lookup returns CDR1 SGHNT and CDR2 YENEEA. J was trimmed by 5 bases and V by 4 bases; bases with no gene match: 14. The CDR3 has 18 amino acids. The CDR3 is CASSSPSLAGVSNNEQFF. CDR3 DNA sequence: TGTGCCAGCAGCTCACCTTCGCTAGCGGGAGTCAGTAACAATGAGCAGTTCTTC.

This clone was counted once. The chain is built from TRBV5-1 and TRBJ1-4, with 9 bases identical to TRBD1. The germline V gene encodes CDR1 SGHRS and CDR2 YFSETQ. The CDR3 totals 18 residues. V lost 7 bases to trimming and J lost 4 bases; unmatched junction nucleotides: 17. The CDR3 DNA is TGCGCCAGCCGTTTTAGTCCGACAGGGGGTGGCGGTAATGAAAAACTGTTTTTT. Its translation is CASRFSPTGGGGNEKLFF.

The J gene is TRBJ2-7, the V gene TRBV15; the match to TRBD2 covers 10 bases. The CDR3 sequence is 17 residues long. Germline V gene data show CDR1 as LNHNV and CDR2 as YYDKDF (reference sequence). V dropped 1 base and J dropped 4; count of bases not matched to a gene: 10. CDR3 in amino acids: CATSRARLAGEGYEQYF. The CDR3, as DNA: TGTGCCACCAGCAGAGCCAGGCTAGCGGGAGAGGGTTACGAGCAGTACTTC.

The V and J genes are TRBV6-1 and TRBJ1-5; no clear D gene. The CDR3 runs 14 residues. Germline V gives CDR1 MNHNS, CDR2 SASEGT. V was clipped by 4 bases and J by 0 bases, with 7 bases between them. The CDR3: CASSGPSSNQPQHF. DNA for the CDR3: TGTGCCAGCAGTGGCCCCAGTAGCAATCAGCCCCAGCATTTT.

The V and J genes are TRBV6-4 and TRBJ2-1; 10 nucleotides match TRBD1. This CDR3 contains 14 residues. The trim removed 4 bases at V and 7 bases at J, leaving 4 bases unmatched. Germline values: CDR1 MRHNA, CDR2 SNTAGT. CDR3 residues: CASSARQGANEQFF. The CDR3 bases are TGTGCCAGCAGTGCACGACAGGGGGCAAATGAGCAGTTCTTC.

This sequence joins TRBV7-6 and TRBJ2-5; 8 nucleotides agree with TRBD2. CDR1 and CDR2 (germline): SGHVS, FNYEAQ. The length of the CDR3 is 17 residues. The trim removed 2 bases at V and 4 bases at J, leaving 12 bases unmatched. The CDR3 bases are TGTGCCAGCAGCTTACAAGCCAGCGGGAGAAGTGGAGAGACCCAGTACTTC. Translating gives CASSLQASGRSGETQYF. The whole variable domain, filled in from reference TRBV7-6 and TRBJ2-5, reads GAGVSQSPRYKVTKRGQDVALRCDPISGHVSLYWYRQALGQGPEFLTYFNYEAQQDKSGLPNDRFSAERPEGSISTLTIQRTEQRDSAMYRCASSLQASGRSGETQYFGPGTRLLVL.

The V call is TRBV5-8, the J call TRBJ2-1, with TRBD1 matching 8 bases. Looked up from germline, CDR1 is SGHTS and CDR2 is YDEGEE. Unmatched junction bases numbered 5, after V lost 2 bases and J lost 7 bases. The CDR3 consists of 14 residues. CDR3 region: CASSFQGAVNEQFF. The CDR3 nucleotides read TGTGCCAGCAGCTTCCAGGGGGCTGTAAATGAGCAGTTCTTC.

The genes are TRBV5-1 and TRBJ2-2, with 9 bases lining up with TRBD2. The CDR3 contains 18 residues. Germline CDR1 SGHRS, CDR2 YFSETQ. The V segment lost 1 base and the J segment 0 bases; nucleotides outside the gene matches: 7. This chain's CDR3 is CASSLLWAGGSNTGELFF. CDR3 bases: TGCGCCAGCAGCTTGCTCTGGGCGGGAGGGTCGAACACCGGGGAGCTGTTTTTT. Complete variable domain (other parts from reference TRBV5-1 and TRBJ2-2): KAGVTQTPRYLIKTRGQQVTLSCSPISGHRSVSWYQQTPGQGLQFLFEYFSETQRNKGNFPGRFSGRQFSNSRSEMNVSTLELGDSALYLCASSLLWAGGSNTGELFFGEGSRLTVL.

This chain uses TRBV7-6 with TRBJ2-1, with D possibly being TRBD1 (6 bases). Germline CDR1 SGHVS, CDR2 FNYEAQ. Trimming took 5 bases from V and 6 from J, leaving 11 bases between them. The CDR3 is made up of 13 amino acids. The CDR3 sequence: CASSLLQGNEQFF. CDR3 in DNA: TGTGCCAGCAGCCTTCTACAGGGCAATGAGCAGTTCTTC.

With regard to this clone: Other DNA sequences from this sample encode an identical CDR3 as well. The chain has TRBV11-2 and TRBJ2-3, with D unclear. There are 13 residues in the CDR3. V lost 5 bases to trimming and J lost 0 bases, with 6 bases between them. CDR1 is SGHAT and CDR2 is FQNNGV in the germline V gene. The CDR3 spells CASSLRSTDTQYF. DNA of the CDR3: TGTGCCAGCAGCCTCAGAAGCACAGATACGCAGTATTTT.

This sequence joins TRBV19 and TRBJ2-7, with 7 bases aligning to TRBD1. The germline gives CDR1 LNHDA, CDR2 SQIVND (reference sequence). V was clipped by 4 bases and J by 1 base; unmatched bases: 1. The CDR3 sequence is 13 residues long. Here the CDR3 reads CASSNRGSYEQYF. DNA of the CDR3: TGTGCCAGTAGTAACAGGGGTTCCTACGAGCAGTACTTC.

The chain's CDR3 is CASSLGQMNTEAFF. The CDR3 DNA reads TGTGCCAGCAGCCTAGGACAGATGAACACTGAAGCTTTCTTT. This chain connects TRBV7-2 to TRBJ1-1, with D tentatively TRBD1 (6 bases). CDR1 and CDR2 from the germline V gene are SGHTA and FQGNSA. There are 14 residues in the CDR3. Trimming shortened V by 5 bases and J by 0 bases, and 10 bases separated the two germline ends.